The rows below give T cell receptor beta chains drawn from one sample of a study of Ad26.COV2.S vaccination and SARS-CoV-2 variants. The protocol was immunoSEQ multiplex PCR, while the TCRdb copy is restricted to in-frame clones and leaves out a portion. Of around 94,000 clones detected, around 81% appear once; the ten largest clones hold about 18%. The sample consisted of peripheral blood, taken after recovery from COVID-19. These TCRs come from a human donor who had recovered from COVID-19. CDR3s include the opening cysteine and the closing phenylalanine or tryptophan.

TRBV19 | CASSIGGQASSYNEQFF
TRBV4-3 | CASSQDSPITYGYTF
TRBV19 | CASSTGTGVNEQFF
TRBV2 | CASSPPGTFSQPQHF
TRBV7-2 | CASSLDLGGARLANYGYTF
TRBV12-3/TRBV12-4 | CASRRGQNYGYTF
TRBV30 | CAWSANPSQPQHF
TRBV4-1 | CASSQDWSTDTQYF
TRBV5-5 | CASSGVLAGELFF
TRBV28 | CASSLLVRSETQYF
TRBV7-7 | CASSLDGGSGGELFF
TRBV7-6 | CASSLAGGTNTGELFF
TRBV6-2/TRBV6-3 | CASSYSPADQSNEKLFF
TRBV7-2 | CASSLAGDSTDTQYF
TRBV28 | CASSLANYGYTF
TRBV18 | CASSPGPASGNF
TRBV2 | CASITPLGGYTF
TRBV5-1 | CASSLVPTSGGDEQFF
TRBV6-1 | CASSEGGRGGEPQHF